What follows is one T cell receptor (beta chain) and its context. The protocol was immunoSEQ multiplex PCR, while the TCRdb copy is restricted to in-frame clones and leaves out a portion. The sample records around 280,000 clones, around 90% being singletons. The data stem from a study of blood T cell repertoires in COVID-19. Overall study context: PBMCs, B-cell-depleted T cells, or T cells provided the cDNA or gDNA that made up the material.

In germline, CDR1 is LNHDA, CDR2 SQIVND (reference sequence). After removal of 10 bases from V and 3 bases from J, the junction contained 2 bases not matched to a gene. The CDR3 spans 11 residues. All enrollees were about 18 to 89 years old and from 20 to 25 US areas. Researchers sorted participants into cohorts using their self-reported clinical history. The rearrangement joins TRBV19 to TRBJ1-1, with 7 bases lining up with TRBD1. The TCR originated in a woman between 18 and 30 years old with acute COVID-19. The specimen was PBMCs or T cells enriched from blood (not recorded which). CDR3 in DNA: TGTGCCACGACAGGGTACACTGAAGCTTTCTTT. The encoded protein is CATTGYTEAFF. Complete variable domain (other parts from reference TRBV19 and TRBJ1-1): DGGITQSPKYLFRKEGQNVTLSCEQNLNHDAMYWYRQDPGQGLRLIYYSQIVNDFQKGDIAEGYSVSREKKESFPLTVTSAQKNPTAFYLCATTGYTEAFFGQGTRLTVV.